This T cell receptor (beta chain) was sequenced for a study of cytomegalovirus exposure and HLA in healthy donors. General study points: A later look showed TCR association rates differing by HLA locus, highest for DRB1 and lowest for HLA-C. Rarity marked most TCR sequences, yet some public TCRs occurred in many donors.

Germline V gene lookup returns CDR1 KGHSH and CDR2 LQKENI. This CDR3 is built from 15 residues. V lost 3 bases to trimming and J lost 5 bases, with 16 bases between them. Comment on this clone: Its antigen is still unknown.

The PCR contained 60 Vbeta and 13 Jbeta primers. Using immunoSEQ multiplex PCR, the repertoire was profiled, and TCRdb retains in-frame clones only, with some absent. This sample has around 160,000 clones, with about 78% found just once. The sequencing input was PBMCs. This chain links TRBV18 with TRBJ2-5; maybe TRBD2 (6 bases). This TCR derives from a male donor in good health and CMV-seronegative. In DNA, the CDR3 is TGTGCCAGCTCACCGGAGGGGACGTCTCTGGAGACCCAGTACTTC. Protein: CASSPEGTSLETQYF.